The next 5 T cell receptor beta chains were all read from a single sample in a study of blood T cell repertoires in COVID-19. Here immunoSEQ multiplex PCR was the method, and the copy in TCRdb shows in-frame clones only, minus some. This table has some 270,000 clones, about 87% appearing once. Material: PBMCs or T cells enriched from blood (not recorded which). The receptor source for this set is a woman aged 35 to 49 who had been exposed to COVID-19.

The chain links TRBV9 to TRBJ2-1; D call uncertain. The length of the CDR3 is 14 residues. V dropped 0 bases and J dropped 7 bases, with 11 bases sitting between them. Per the germline V gene, CDR1 is SGDLS and CDR2 is YYNGEE. Here the CDR3 DNA reads TGTGCCAGCAGCGTAGCGGTCCTCGGGAATGAGCAGTTCTTC. Its translation is CASSVAVLGNEQFF.

The V and J genes are TRBV5-1 and TRBJ2-5; 7 bases are shared with TRBD2. The CDR3 runs 16 residues. V lost 1 base, J lost 2 bases, and 8 bases stayed unmatched. Germline V gives CDR1 SGHRS, CDR2 YFSETQ. CDR3 sequence reads: CASSLFRRGSQETQYF. CDR3 DNA sequence: TGCGCCAGCAGCTTGTTTCGGCGGGGGAGTCAAGAGACCCAGTACTTC.

The chain recombines TRBV7-3 with TRBJ2-5; 9 bases fit TRBD1. CDR1 and CDR2 from the germline V gene are SGHTA and FQGTGA. Trimming removed 5 bases from V and 5 bases from J; junction bases left unmatched: 12. This CDR3 has 16 amino acids. CDR3 in amino acids: CASSPTGGTGRETQYF. In DNA form, the CDR3 reads TGTGCCAGCAGCCCAACCGGGGGGACAGGGCGGGAGACCCAGTACTTC.

DNA for the CDR3: TGTGCCAGCAGTTCTGCCGGGGGTCACGGCTACACCTTC. Amino acids: CASSSAGGHGYTF. This chain joins TRBV12-3 or TRBV12-4 and TRBJ1-2, with D possibly matching TRBD1 (5 bases). The CDR3 is 13 residues long. V lost 4 bases to trimming and J lost 8 bases, with 14 bases between them.

The rearrangement joins TRBV30 to TRBJ1-6, with 7 bases aligning to TRBD1. Germline values: CDR1 GTSNPN, CDR2 SVGIG (reference sequence). This CDR3 spans 13 amino acids. With V trimmed by 5 bases and J by 9 bases, 7 bases remained unmatched. CDR3 coding DNA: TGTGCCTGGGGGCCAGGGGGAGCTTCACCCCTCCACTTT. Translating it yields CAWGPGGASPLHF.